These 11 T cell receptor beta chains were sequenced from one sample in a study of kidney transplant recipient with SARS-CoV-2 infection. MiXCR was run by TCRdb on the reads, yielding one entry per CDR3 protein. This sample yields some 220,000 distinct CDR3 sequences, of which about 28% are seen a single time; 6% to 8.5% belongs to the top ten. The source was a blood sample, collected at baseline and on day 111 from a kidney transplant recipient. The receptors derive from a male patient in his thirties who had COVID-19 and was a kidney transplant recipient. Some T cells could come from the graft donor.

The sample holds many counts of this clonotype. The chain uses TRBV19 and TRBJ1-4; the D gene is possibly TRBD1 (6 bases). This CDR3 is built from 13 residues. Germline V gene data show CDR1 as LNHDA and CDR2 as SQIVND (reference sequence). Between the trimmed V and J ends, which lost 7 bases and 8 bases, there was a span of 14 bases. This CDR3 reads CASTEGGHEKLFF. The CDR3 nucleotides read TGTGCCAGTACGGAGGGGGGCCACGAAAAACTGTTTTTT. Together with reference TRBV19 and TRBJ1-4, the CDR3 gives the full variable domain: DGGITQSPKYLFRKEGQNVTLSCEQNLNHDAMYWYRQDPGQGLRLIYYSQIVNDFQKGDIAEGYSVSREKKESFPLTVTSAQKNPTAFYLCASTEGGHEKLFFGSGTQLSVL.

This clonotype was counted between two and nine times. Being one base from a much bigger clone, this may be a read error. The rearrangement joins TRBV2 to TRBJ2-7, with D tentatively TRBD2 (5 bases). CDR1 SNHLY and CDR2 FYNNEI come from the germline V gene. The CDR3 totals 13 residues. V was pared by 7 bases and J by 3 bases, with 13 bases between. The CDR3, as DNA: TGTGCCAGCAACCCCGGGGATTACTACGAGCAGTACTTC. This encodes CASNPGDYYEQYF.

Ten or more counts support this clonotype. The V call is TRBV6-4, the J call TRBJ2-4; a weak D match, TRBD1 (7 bases). The closer fit of TRBJ2-1 to the DNA end suggests the J call may be wrong. Germline CDR1 is MRHNA and CDR2 is SNTAGT. This CDR3 region has 16 residues. The CDR3 nucleotides are TGTGCCAGCAGTGACTCCCCCAGGGGGGAATTCGATGAGCAGTTCTTC. Protein sequence: CASSDSPRGEFDEQFF.

A remark on this clonotype: The junction and the germline gene differ at one end; a read error may be behind it. CDR3 nucleotide sequence: TGTGCCAGCAGGCCTACAGGGAGCTCCTACAATGGGCAGTTCTTC. This sequence encodes CASRPTGSSYNGQFF. The V gene is TRBV6-2 or TRBV6-3, the J gene TRBJ2-1, with a weak D call TRBD1 (6 bases). Germline V gene data show CDR1 as MNHEY and CDR2 as SVGEGT. The CDR3 sequence is 15 residues long.

Note on this clonotype: A clone one base away is much larger, so this may be a read error. This rearrangement joins TRBV6-1 to TRBJ2-7, with D unresolved. Germline V gives CDR1 MNHNS, CDR2 SASEGT. The CDR3 sequence is 14 residues long. Trimming left V 5 bases short and J 3 bases short, with 14 bases between. CDR3 DNA: TGTGCCAGCAGTAAAAACAAGAACCTCTACGAGCAGTACTTC. Its protein product is CASSKNKNLYEQYF.

At least ten counts were recorded for this clonotype. The V gene is TRBV9, the J gene TRBJ1-1; no clear D gene. CDR3 length: 12 residues. Trimming removed 5 bases from V and 2 bases from J, with 7 bases in between. Looked up from germline, CDR1 is SGDLS and CDR2 is YYNGEE. CDR3 in amino acids: CASRQTNTEAFF. For the CDR3, the DNA is TGTGCCAGCAGACAGACTAACACTGAAGCTTTCTTT. The full variable domain, with the rest looked up from reference TRBV9 and TRBJ1-1, is DSGVTQTPKHLITATGQRVTLRCSPRSGDLSVYWYQQSLDQGLQFLIQYYNGEERAKGNILERFSAQQFPDLHSELNLSSLELGDSALYFCASRQTNTEAFFGQGTRLTVV.

The chain uses TRBV10-3 and TRBJ2-2; 11 nucleotides agree with TRBD2. The ends lost 2 bases at V and 1 base at J; junction bases unmatched: 9. CDR3 length equals 19 residues. CDR1 and CDR2 from the germline V gene are ENHRY and SYGVKD. For the CDR3, the DNA is TGTGCCATCAGTGAGAGCTTGGGACTAGCGGAGGGGAACACCGGGGAGCTGTTTTTT. This translates into CAISESLGLAEGNTGELFF.

Turning to this clonotype: This may be a read error: a much more frequent sequence differs by one nucleotide. The J gene is TRBJ1-2, the V gene TRBV7-8; D unclear. The germline V gene encodes CDR1 SGHVS and CDR2 FQNEAQ. The CDR3 is made up of 17 amino acids. V was pared by 7 bases and J by 4 bases, with 25 bases between. The CDR3 here is CASNISWFTRKTYGYTF. DNA for the CDR3: TGTGCCAGCAACATCAGTTGGTTTACCCGAAAGACCTATGGCTACACCTTC.

The table lists this clonotype with many counts. This chain links TRBV3-1 with TRBJ1-2, with TRBD1 matching over 8 bases. Germline V gene data show CDR1 as LGHDT and CDR2 as YNNKEL (reference sequence). This CDR3 is built from 17 residues. J lost 3 bases, V lost 0 bases, and 9 bases had no gene match. As DNA, the CDR3 is TGTGCCAGCAGCCAAGAGGACGGACAGGGAGGCTACTATGGCTACACCTTC. This encodes CASSQEDGQGGYYGYTF.

This clonotype has a count of ten or more. V usage is TRBV29-1 and J usage is TRBJ2-5, with D perhaps assigned TRBD1 or TRBD2 (5 bases each). Trimming stripped 8 bases from V and 5 bases from J, with 15 bases between. This CDR3 contains 12 residues. Per the germline V gene, CDR1 is SQVTM and CDR2 is ANQGSEA. The CDR3 spells CSWGRARETQYF. The CDR3 coding sequence is TGCAGCTGGGGGAGAGCCAGGGAGACCCAGTACTTC.

The V and J genes are TRBV9 and TRBJ2-1; TRBD2 aligns across 11 bases. Losses at the gene ends were 3 bases for V and 0 bases for J; bases not matched to a gene: 11. CDR3 length: 19 amino acids. Germline CDR1 SGDLS, CDR2 YYNGEE. CDR3 sequence: CASSEPGLAEMSSYNEQFF. The CDR3 nucleotides read TGTGCCAGCAGCGAACCGGGACTAGCGGAAATGAGCTCCTACAATGAGCAGTTCTTC.